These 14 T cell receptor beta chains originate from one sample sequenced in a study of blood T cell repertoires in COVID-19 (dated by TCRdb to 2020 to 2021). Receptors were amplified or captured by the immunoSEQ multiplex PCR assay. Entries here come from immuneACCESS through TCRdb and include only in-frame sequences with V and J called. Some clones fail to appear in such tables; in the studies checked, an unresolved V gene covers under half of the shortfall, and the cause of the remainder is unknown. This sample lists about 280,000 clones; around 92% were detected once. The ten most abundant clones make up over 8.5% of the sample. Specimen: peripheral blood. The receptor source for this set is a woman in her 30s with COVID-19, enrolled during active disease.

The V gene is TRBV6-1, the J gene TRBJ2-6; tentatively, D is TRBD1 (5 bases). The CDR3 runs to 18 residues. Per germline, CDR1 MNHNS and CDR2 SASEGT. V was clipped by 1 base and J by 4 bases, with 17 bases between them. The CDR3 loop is CASSEVGQGFEGANVLTF. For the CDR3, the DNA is TGTGCCAGCAGTGAAGTTGGGCAGGGATTCGAAGGGGCCAACGTCCTGACTTTC.

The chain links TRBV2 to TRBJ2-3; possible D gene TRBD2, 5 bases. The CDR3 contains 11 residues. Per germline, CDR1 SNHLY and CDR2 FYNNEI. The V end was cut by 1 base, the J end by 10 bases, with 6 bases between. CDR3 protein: CASSEGTPQYF. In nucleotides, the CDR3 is TGTGCCAGCAGTGAAGGGACTCCGCAGTATTTT.

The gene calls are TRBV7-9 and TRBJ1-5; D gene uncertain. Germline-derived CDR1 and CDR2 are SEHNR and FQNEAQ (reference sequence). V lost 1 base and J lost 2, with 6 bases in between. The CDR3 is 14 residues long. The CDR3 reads CASSLDFGNQPQHF. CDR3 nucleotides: TGTGCCAGCAGCTTAGACTTTGGCAATCAGCCCCAGCATTTT.

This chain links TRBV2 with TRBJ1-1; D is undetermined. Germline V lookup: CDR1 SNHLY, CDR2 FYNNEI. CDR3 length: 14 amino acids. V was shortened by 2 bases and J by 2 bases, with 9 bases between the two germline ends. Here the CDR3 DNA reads TGTGCCAGCAGTGAAAGAGGTTTTAACACTGAAGCTTTCTTT. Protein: CASSERGFNTEAFF.

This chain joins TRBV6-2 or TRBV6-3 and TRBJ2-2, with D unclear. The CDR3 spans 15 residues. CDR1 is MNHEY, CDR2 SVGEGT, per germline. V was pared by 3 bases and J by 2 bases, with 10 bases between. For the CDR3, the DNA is TGTGCCAGCAGTTATGGGCAGATAAACACCGGGGAGCTGTTTTTT. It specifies CASSYGQINTGELFF.

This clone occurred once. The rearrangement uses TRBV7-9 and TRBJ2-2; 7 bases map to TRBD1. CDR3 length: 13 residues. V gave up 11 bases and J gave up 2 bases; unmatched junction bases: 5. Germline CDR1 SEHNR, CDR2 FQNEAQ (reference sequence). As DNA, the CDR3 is TGTGCCGGGGGACAGTCAAACACCGGGGAGCTGTTTTTT. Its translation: CAGGQSNTGELFF.

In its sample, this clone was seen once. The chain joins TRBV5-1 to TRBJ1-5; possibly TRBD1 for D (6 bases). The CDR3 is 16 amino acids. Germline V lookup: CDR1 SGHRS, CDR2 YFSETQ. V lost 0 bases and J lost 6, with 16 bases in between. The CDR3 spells CASSLGITGNGQPQHF. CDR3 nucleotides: TGCGCCAGCAGCTTGGGGATTACAGGGAACGGTCAGCCCCAGCATTTT.

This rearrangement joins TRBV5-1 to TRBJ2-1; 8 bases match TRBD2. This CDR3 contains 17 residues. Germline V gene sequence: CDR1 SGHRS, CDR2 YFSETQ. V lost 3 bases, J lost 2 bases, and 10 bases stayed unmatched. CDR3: CASSSGGADFPYNEQFF. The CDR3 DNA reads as TGCGCCAGCAGCTCGGGAGGGGCAGATTTCCCCTACAATGAGCAGTTCTTC.

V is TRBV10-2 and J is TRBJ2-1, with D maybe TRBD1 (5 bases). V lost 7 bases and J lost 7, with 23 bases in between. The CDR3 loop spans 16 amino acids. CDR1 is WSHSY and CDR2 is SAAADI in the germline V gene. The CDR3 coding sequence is TGCGCCAGCAAAGACGTAGGGCAGGGAACGGTAAATGAGCAGTTCTTC. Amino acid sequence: CASKDVGQGTVNEQFF.

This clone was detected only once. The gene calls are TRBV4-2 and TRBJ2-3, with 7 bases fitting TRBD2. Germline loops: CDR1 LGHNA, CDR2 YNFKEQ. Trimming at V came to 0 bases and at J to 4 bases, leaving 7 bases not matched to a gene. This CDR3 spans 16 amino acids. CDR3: CASSQDNGRGSDTQYF. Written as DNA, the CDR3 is TGTGCCAGCAGCCAAGATAATGGGCGGGGGTCAGATACGCAGTATTTT.

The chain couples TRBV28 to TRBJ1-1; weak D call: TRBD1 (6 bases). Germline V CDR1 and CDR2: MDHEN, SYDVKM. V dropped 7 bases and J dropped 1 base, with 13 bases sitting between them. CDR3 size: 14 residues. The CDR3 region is CASTPGTTNTEAFF. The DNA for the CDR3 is TGTGCCAGCACTCCCGGGACAACGAACACTGAAGCTTTCTTT.

This CDR3 reads CASSEAGGIHEAFF. The CDR3 bases are TGTGCCAGCAGTGAAGCTGGCGGAATACATGAAGCTTTCTTT. The chain recombines TRBV6-1 with TRBJ1-1; no reliable D call. This CDR3 spans 14 amino acids. Germline-derived CDR1 and CDR2 are MNHNS and SASEGT. The V and J ends lost 0 bases and 7 bases respectively, with 12 bases between them.

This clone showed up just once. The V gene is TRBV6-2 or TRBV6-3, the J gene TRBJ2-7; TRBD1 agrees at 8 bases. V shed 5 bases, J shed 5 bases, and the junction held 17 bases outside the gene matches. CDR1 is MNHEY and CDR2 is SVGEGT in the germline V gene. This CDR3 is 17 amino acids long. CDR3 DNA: TGTGCCAGCAGTAACCGTGTGGACAGGGTGAGGGTCAACGAGCAGTACTTC. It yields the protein CASSNRVDRVRVNEQYF.

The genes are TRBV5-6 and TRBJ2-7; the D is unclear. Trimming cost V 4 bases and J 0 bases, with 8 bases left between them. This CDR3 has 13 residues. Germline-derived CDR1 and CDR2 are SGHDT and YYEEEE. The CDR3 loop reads CASSGDNSYEQYF. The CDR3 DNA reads TGTGCCAGCAGCGGTGACAACTCCTACGAGCAGTACTTC.